These 21 T cell receptor beta chains came from one sample sequenced in a study of cytomegalovirus exposure and HLA in healthy donors. PCR amplification relied on 60 Vbeta primers (plus 13 Jbeta primers). TCRdb's copy holds only in-frame clones and misses some; the assay was immunoSEQ multiplex PCR. The sample has 85,000 to 95,000 clones, roughly 63% seen once. Sequencing was carried out using PBMCs. Source of these receptors: a woman between 25 and 40 years old in good health and CMV-seronegative.

The table lists this clone with a count of one. This sequence joins TRBV5-5 and TRBJ1-6; 7 positions match TRBD1. Germline-derived CDR1 and CDR2 are SGHKS and YYEKEE (reference sequence). Germline trimming cut 3 bases from V and 0 bases from J; bases unmatched to any gene: 6. CDR3 length equals 17 residues. This chain's CDR3 is CASSSPGQSSYNSPLHF. CDR3 DNA: TGTGCCAGCAGCTCGCCGGGACAGAGCTCCTATAATTCACCCCTCCACTTT.

The sample holds one count of this clone. The J gene is TRBJ2-7, the V gene TRBV5-1, with 9 bases aligning to TRBD1. Germline CDR1 and CDR2: SGHRS and YFSETQ. The CDR3 is 15 residues long. The V and J ends lost 4 bases and 7 bases, in that order; junction bases with no gene match: 12. CDR3 sequence: CASSLGGTGWIEQYF. The CDR3 nucleotides read TGCGCCAGCAGCCTGGGGGGGACAGGGTGGATTGAGCAGTACTTC.

V gene TRBV2 combines with J gene TRBJ1-5, with D unclear. CDR1 is SNHLY and CDR2 is FYNNEI in the germline V gene. Trimming cost V 6 bases and J 1 base, with 13 bases left between them. The CDR3 contains 15 residues. As DNA, the CDR3 is TGTGCCAGCAGGGAATTCGACGGGAGCAATCAGCCCCAGCATTTT. Its translation: CASREFDGSNQPQHF. The variable domain in full, completed from reference TRBV2 and TRBJ1-5, reads EPEVTQTPSHQVTQMGQEVILRCVPISNHLYFYWYRQILGQKVEFLVSFYNNEISEKSEIFDDQFSVERPDGSNFTLKIRSTKLEDSAMYFCASREFDGSNQPQHFGDGTRLSIL.

The chain is built from TRBV7-6 and TRBJ1-5; D gene uncertain. The CDR3 extends over 13 amino acids. The ends were cut back, 0 bases at V and 6 bases at J, with 6 bases in the middle. Per the germline V gene, CDR1 is SGHVS and CDR2 is FNYEAQ. DNA for the CDR3: TGTGCCAGCAGCTTAGCGGTCGGTCAGCCCCAGCATTTT. Protein: CASSLAVGQPQHF.

The chain uses TRBV5-1 and TRBJ2-5; 7 nucleotides agree with TRBD2. This CDR3 contains 12 residues. V was clipped by 8 bases and J by 4 bases; unmatched bases: 5. Germline CDR1 and CDR2: SGHRS and YFSETQ. The CDR3 DNA sequence: TGCGCCAGTCGACTAGCCCCAGAGACCCAGTACTTC. Encoded protein: CASRLAPETQYF.

This clone came up a few times. The chain couples TRBV7-9 to TRBJ2-7, with D perhaps TRBD2 (6 bases). The ends were cut back, 3 bases at V and 2 bases at J, with 11 bases in the middle. The CDR3 is 14 residues long. The germline V gene encodes CDR1 SEHNR and CDR2 FQNEAQ (reference sequence). In DNA, the CDR3 is TGTGCCAGCAGCTTCCGGGACTCTCCCTACGAGCAGTACTTC. Residues: CASSFRDSPYEQYF.

In this sample, this clone turned up a few times. The rearrangement links TRBV7-3 to TRBJ2-7; D possibly corresponds to TRBD2 (5 bases). V lost 5 bases to trimming and J lost 6 bases, with 14 bases between them. Germline CDR1 reads SGHTA; CDR2 reads FQGTGA. The CDR3 covers 13 residues. CDR3 sequence reads: CASSRTGNSEQYF. In nucleotides, the CDR3 is TGTGCCAGCAGCAGGACTGGGAATTCCGAGCAGTACTTC. The variable domain in full, with the rest retrieved from reference TRBV7-3 and TRBJ2-7, is GAGVSQTPSNKVTEKGKYVELRCDPISGHTALYWYRQSLGQGPEFLIYFQGTGAADDSGLPNDRFFAVRPEGSVSTLKIQRTERGDSAVYLCASSRTGNSEQYFGPGTRLTVT.

The gene calls are TRBV28 and TRBJ1-1; D unclear. CDR1 is MDHEN and CDR2 is SYDVKM in the germline V gene. CDR3 length: 15 amino acids. Trimming removed 2 bases at V and 1 base at J, with 11 bases between. CDR3 protein: CASSLVLGGNTEAFF. The CDR3 DNA follows: TGTGCCAGCAGTTTAGTTTTGGGAGGGAACACTGAAGCTTTCTTT.

V is TRBV19 and J is TRBJ2-7; possibly TRBD1 for D (5 bases). Trimming removed 4 bases at V and 6 bases at J, with 13 bases between. This CDR3 comprises 13 residues. Germline CDR1 LNHDA, CDR2 SQIVND (reference sequence). The CDR3 nucleotides read TGTGCCAGTAGTACCTCCACAAGGGGCGAGCAGTACTTC. It is translated as CASSTSTRGEQYF.

V gene TRBV10-3 combines with J gene TRBJ1-2, with 10 nucleotides matching TRBD1. The germline gives CDR1 ENHRY, CDR2 SYGVKD. Losses at the gene ends were 10 bases for V and 5 bases for J; bases not matched to a gene: 10. The CDR3 length is 14 residues. CDR3 nucleotides: TGTGCCACGCGACAGGGGGCGGAAGAATATGGCTACACCTTC. It is translated as CATRQGAEEYGYTF.

This chain links TRBV6-1 with TRBJ1-4; tentatively, D is TRBD1 (5 bases). Trimming removed 5 bases at V and 8 bases at J, with 18 bases between. This CDR3 has 15 residues. Germline lookup yields CDR1 MNHNS and CDR2 SASEGT. DNA for the CDR3: TGTGCCAGCAGTCCAAGAAGGGGTGTTAACGAAAAACTGTTTTTT. Translation gives CASSPRRGVNEKLFF.

J is TRBJ2-2 and V is TRBV27; TRBD1 agrees at 7 bases. Germline assignment: CDR1 MNHEY and CDR2 SMNVEV (reference sequence). V was clipped by 7 bases and J by 6 bases; unmatched bases: 8. CDR3 length: 14 residues. In nucleotides, the CDR3 is TGTGCCAGCACCCGGGGACAGTGGGCCGGGGAGCTGTTTTTT. It yields the protein CASTRGQWAGELFF.

The chain is built from TRBV28 and TRBJ2-1, with a possible D match to TRBD1 (6 bases). V lost 1 base, J lost 10 bases, and 20 bases lay in between. CDR3 length: 16 amino acids. Germline loops: CDR1 MDHEN, CDR2 SYDVKM. The CDR3 protein is CASSLSLGTPFEEQFF. CDR3 nucleotides: TGTGCCAGCAGTTTATCCCTCGGGACACCTTTTGAGGAGCAGTTCTTC.

The chain combines TRBV10-3 with TRBJ1-1; perhaps TRBD1 as D (6 bases). The V and J ends lost 6 bases and 0 bases respectively, with 20 bases between them. The CDR3 has 17 residues. Germline CDR1 ENHRY, CDR2 SYGVKD. The CDR3 is CAIRKTTGVMVNTEAFF. CDR3 nucleotide sequence: TGTGCCATCAGGAAAACGACAGGCGTGATGGTGAACACTGAAGCTTTCTTT.

V usage is TRBV11-1 and J usage is TRBJ2-1, with 9 bases matching TRBD2. Germline trimming cut 5 bases from V and 7 bases from J; bases unmatched to any gene: 12. Germline values: CDR1 SGHAT, CDR2 FQDESV (reference sequence). This CDR3 is 16 amino acids long. The CDR3 DNA reads TGTGCCAGCAGCCGACTAGCGGCCATGAGGAGGAATGAGCAGTTCTTC. It yields the protein CASSRLAAMRRNEQFF.

The rearrangement links TRBV7-2 to TRBJ2-7; TRBD2 agrees at 10 bases. The CDR3 runs 15 residues. V trimming: 6 bases; J trimming: 2 bases; junction bases outside the gene matches: 7. The germline gives CDR1 SGHTA, CDR2 FQGNSA. The CDR3 sequence: CASREGLAVPYEQYF. Here the CDR3 DNA reads TGTGCCAGCAGGGAAGGACTAGCGGTCCCCTACGAGCAGTACTTC.

V gene TRBV2 combines with J gene TRBJ2-1; D possibly corresponds to TRBD1 (6 bases). V was clipped by 8 bases and J by 2 bases, with 7 bases between them. The CDR3 length is 12 residues. Germline CDR1 reads SNHLY; CDR2 reads FYNNEI. The CDR3 nucleotides are TGTGCCAGCTCAGGGGCCTACAATGAGCAGTTCTTC. Amino acids: CASSGAYNEQFF.

This chain uses TRBV19 with TRBJ1-2; a possible D gene is TRBD1 (6 bases). The CDR3 sequence is 15 residues long. Trimming removed 5 bases from V and 2 bases from J, with 15 bases in between. CDR1 and CDR2 (germline): LNHDA, SQIVND (reference sequence). CDR3 sequence (DNA): TGTGCCAGTAGTGCTTCCTTACAGGGAAACTATGGCTACACCTTC. It yields the protein CASSASLQGNYGYTF.

This chain connects TRBV5-4 to TRBJ1-6; no clear D. V dropped 2 bases and J dropped 6 bases, with 18 bases sitting between them. CDR1 and CDR2 from the germline V gene are SGHNT and YYREEE (reference sequence). This CDR3 has 17 amino acids. The CDR3 region is CASSLPGIQAGNSPLHF. The DNA of the CDR3 is TGTGCCAGCAGCTTACCCGGGATTCAGGCGGGTAATTCACCCCTCCACTTT.

This CDR3 is CASSERAGGNTDTQYF. CDR3 DNA sequence: TGTGCCAGCAGTGAACGGGCGGGGGGGAACACAGATACGCAGTATTTT. This chain links TRBV2 with TRBJ2-3, with 9 nucleotides matching TRBD2. Germline assignment: CDR1 SNHLY and CDR2 FYNNEI. This CDR3 spans 16 amino acids. Losses at the gene ends were 2 bases for V and 2 bases for J; bases not matched to a gene: 5.

The chain is built from TRBV6-1 and TRBJ2-7; D not resolved. The CDR3 loop spans 12 amino acids. Trimming shortened V by 7 bases and J by 3 bases, and 10 bases separated the two germline ends. Germline V gives CDR1 MNHNS, CDR2 SASEGT. For the CDR3, the DNA is TGTGCCAGCAACCTCATCGGCTACGAGCAGTACTTC. The encoded protein is CASNLIGYEQYF.